This TCR beta chain was sequenced in a study of blood T cell repertoires in COVID-19. About the research overall: Samples came from the United States, Italy and Spain, spanning acute and convalescent COVID-19.

The CDR3 covers 15 residues. Germline values: CDR1 MNHEY, CDR2 SMNVEV (reference sequence). Between the trimmed V and J ends, which lost 6 bases and 0 bases, there was a span of 14 bases. In the study's own analysis: Estimates of nucleated cell counts were drawn from the amplification of reference gene primers. Libraries were prepared by immunoSEQ multiplex PCR; TCRdb keeps only in-frame clonotypes and omits some of them. The DNA was the basis for D and trimming; V, J and clone size are from that table. The data show some 17,000 clones, 75% to 90% seen once. The sequencing sample was made of peripheral blood. This sequence originates from a man aged 45-65 years with active COVID-19. This chain uses TRBV27 with TRBJ1-1, with D maybe TRBD1 (5 bases). The CDR3: CASSRTKTLNTEAFF. In DNA form, the CDR3 reads TGTGCCAGCAGCAGGACAAAAACTTTGAACACTGAAGCTTTCTTT.